This T cell receptor (beta chain) was captured by sequencing in a study of Graves' ophthalmopathy and Graves' hyperthyroidism. The study, taken as a whole, reports: Researchers report that a 13-signature model separated ophthalmopathy from stable hyperthyroidism, posting about 88% sensitivity and about 80% specificity. Blood also contained most of the expanded thyroid clonotypes above 0.001 frequency.

From RNA, the CDR3 regions of TCR beta chains were amplified and sequenced. An initial RT-PCR round employing HTBI primers preceded a second-round multiplex PCR. TCRdb fed the multiplex PCR reads into MiXCR, producing one record per CDR3 protein. The sample gives some 520,000 distinct CDR3 sequences, about 15% of which show up once; roughly 9.8% is in the top ten. Other autoimmune diseases, uncontrolled infections, pregnancy or lactation ruled patients out of participation. The CDR3 runs 12 residues. Trimming cost V 4 bases and J 7 bases, with 8 bases left between them. The V gene's germline CDR1 is DFQATT and CDR2 SNEGSKA (reference sequence). This clonotype was detected many times. The antigen remains unidentified.

The specimen was blood. This TCR was recovered from a woman under 40 with Graves' ophthalmopathy. This sequence joins TRBV20-1 and TRBJ1-6; D gene unclear. The CDR3 spells CSAIGNNSPLHF. In nucleotides, the CDR3 is TGCAGTGCTATAGGGAACAATTCACCCCTCCACTTT.